This T cell receptor (beta chain) was retrieved from a study of CD8 T cells in Susac syndrome. Study observations and caveats: In Susac syndrome, CD8+ expansion was highest in TEMRA and active disease. Susac-specific public clones were found in both the total CD8+ and the CD8+ TEMRA repertoires, with some 16 in the former and roughly five in the latter.

Roughly 0.45 to 1 ug RNA was reverse transcribed with random hexamers. Via MiXCR, TCRdb re-called the immunoSEQ multiplex PCR reads, giving one row per CDR3 protein. The sample consists of some 100,000 distinct CDR3 sequences, roughly 96% of them appearing once. Trimming took 6 bases from V and 4 from J, leaving 6 bases between them. Germline loops: CDR1 KGHDR, CDR2 SFDVKD. The CDR3 extends over 12 amino acids. This clonotype showed up just once. Its antigen remains unidentified. The chain employs TRBV24-1 and TRBJ1-5; D remains unclear. This TCR was recovered from a human donor with Susac syndrome. Sequenced: CD8+ T cells from PBMCs. CDR3 DNA sequence: TGTGCCACCAGTATGGGGAATCAGCCCCAGCATTTT. This sequence encodes CATSMGNQPQHF.